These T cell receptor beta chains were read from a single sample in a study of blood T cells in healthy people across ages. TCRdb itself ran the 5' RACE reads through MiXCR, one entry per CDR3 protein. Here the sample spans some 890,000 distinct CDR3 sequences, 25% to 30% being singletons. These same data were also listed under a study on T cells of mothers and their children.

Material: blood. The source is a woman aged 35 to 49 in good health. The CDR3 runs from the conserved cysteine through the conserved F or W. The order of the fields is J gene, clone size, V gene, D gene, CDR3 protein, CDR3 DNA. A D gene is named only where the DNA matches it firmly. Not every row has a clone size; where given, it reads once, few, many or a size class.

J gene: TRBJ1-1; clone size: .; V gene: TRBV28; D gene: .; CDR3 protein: CASLVNTEAFF; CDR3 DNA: TGTGCCAGCCTGGTGAACACTGAAGCTTTCTTT
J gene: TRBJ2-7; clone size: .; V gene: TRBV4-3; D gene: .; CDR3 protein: CASSQTGRAANEQYF; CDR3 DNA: TGCGCCAGCAGCCAGACAGGGAGGGCCGCCAATGAGCAGTACTTC
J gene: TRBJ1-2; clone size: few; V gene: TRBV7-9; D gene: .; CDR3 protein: CASSLEGLNNYGYTF; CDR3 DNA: TGTGCCAGCAGCCTTGAAGGGCTGAACAACTATGGCTACACCTTC
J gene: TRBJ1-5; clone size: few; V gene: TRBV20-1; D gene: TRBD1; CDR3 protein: CSALTGGDSDSNQPQHF; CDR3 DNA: TGCAGTGCCCTGACAGGGGGCGATTCTGATAGCAATCAGCCCCAGCATTTT
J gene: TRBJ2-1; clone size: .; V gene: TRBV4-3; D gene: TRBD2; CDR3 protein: CASSNGLAGDEQFF; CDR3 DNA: TGCGCCAGCAGCAACGGACTAGCGGGGGATGAGCAGTTCTTC
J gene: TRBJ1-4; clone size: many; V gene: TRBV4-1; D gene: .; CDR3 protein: CASSQDWGSTEKLFF; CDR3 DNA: TGCGCCAGCAGCCAAGATTGGGGGTCTACCGAAAAACTGTTTTTT
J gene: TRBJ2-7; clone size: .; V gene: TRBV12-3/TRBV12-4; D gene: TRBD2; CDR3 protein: CASSSGLAGFRGEQYF; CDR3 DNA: TGTGCCAGCAGTTCGGGACTAGCGGGATTTCGAGGGGAGCAGTACTTC
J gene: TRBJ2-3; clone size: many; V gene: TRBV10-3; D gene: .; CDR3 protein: CAISRSDYTDTQYF; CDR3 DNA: TGTGCCATCAGCCGTAGCGATTACACAGATACGCAGTATTTT
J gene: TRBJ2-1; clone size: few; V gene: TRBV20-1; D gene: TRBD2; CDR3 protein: CSARVEAGASSYNEQFF; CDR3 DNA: TGCAGTGCTAGGGTTGAAGCGGGGGCAAGCTCCTACAATGAGCAGTTCTTC
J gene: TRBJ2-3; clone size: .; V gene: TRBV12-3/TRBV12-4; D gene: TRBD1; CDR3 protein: CASSVTGLLTDTQYF; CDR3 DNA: TGTGCCAGCAGTGTGACAGGGCTCCTCACAGATACGCAGTATTTT
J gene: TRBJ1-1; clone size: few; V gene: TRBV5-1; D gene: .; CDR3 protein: CASSLEGSKGTEAFF; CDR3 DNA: TGCGCCAGCAGCTTGGAAGGGTCCAAGGGGACTGAAGCTTTCTTT
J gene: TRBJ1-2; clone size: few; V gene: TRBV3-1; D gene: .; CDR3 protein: CASSQHSSAAGYGYTF; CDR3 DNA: TGTGCCAGCAGCCAACATTCTTCGGCTGCGGGTTATGGCTACACCTTC
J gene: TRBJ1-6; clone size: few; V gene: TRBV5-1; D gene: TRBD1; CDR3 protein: CASSPRQGVNSPLHF; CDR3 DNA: TGCGCCAGCAGCCCCAGGCAGGGGGTCAATTCACCCCTCCACTTT
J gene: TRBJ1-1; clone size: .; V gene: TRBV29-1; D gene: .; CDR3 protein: CSVGRTPNTEAFF; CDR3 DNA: TGCAGCGTTGGCCGGACACCGAACACTGAAGCTTTCTTT
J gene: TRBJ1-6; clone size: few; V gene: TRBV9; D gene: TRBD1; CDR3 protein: CASSPGQGGNSPLHF; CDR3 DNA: TGTGCCAGCAGCCCAGGGCAAGGGGGCAATTCACCCCTCCACTTT
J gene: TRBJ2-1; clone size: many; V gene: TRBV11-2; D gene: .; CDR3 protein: CASSLLPGKILDAYNEQFF; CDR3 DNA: TGTGCCAGCAGCTTACTCCCGGGGAAAATCTTGGACGCCTACAATGAGCAGTTCTTC
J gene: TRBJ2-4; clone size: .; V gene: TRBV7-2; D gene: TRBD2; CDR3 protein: CASSSVWTSGDDIQYF; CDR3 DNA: TGTGCCAGCAGCTCCGTGTGGACTAGCGGGGATGACATTCAGTACTTC
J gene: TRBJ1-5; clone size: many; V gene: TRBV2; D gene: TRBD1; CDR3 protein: CASSTTGGGNQPQHF; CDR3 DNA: TGTGCCAGCAGTACCACAGGGGGCGGCAATCAGCCCCAGCATTTT
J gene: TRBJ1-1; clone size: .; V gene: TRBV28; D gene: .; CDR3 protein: CASRPITGQMNTEAFF; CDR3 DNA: TGTGCCAGCAGACCTATTACAGGGCAGATGAACACTGAAGCTTTCTTT
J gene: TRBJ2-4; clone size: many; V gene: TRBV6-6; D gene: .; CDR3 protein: CASSSGQLLNIQYF; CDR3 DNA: TGTGCCAGCAGTTCGGGGCAGCTGCTAAACATTCAGTACTTC
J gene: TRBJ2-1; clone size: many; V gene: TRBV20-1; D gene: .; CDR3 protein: CSARDMDGLYNEQFF; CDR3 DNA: TGCAGTGCTAGAGATATGGACGGGCTCTACAATGAGCAGTTCTTC
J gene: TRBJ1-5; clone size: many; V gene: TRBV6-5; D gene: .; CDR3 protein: CASSRGRGSNQPQHF; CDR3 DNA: TGTGCCAGCAGCCGGGGCAGGGGAAGCAATCAGCCCCAGCATTTT